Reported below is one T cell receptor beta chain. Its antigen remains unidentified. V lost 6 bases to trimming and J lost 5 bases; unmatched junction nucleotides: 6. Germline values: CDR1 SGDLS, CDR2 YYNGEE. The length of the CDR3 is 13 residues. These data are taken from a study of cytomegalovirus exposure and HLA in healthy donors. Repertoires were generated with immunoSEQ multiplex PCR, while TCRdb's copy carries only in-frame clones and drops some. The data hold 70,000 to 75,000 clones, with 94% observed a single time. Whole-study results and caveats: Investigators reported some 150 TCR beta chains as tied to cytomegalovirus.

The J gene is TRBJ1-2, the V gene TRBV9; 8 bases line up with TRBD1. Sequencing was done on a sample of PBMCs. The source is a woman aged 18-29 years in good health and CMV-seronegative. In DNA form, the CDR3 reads TGTGCCAGCACCCTGACAGGGGCATATGGCTACACCTTC. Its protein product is CASTLTGAYGYTF.